The clone carrying this T cell receptor (beta chain) qualifies as medium-sized. Antigen specificity is unknown. Multiplex touch-down PCR with TRB-A/B primers amplified rearranged V-D-J TRB sequences. One entry per CDR3 protein results from TCRdb running MiXCR on the multiplex PCR reads. The data show 4,900 or so distinct CDR3 sequences, around 21% seen once. This record belongs to a study of T cell repertoires in aging, cancer and after chemotherapy. Study findings and constraints: In healthy donors, age-related TCR diversity loss mainly reflected lost richness.

Peripheral blood genomic DNA, not sorted cells or RNA, was the template. This TCR was recovered from a human donor in good health. The donor label of this sample is uncertain. The sequenced sample consisted of blood.

The CDR3 here is CASSLGGGAEETQYF. In DNA form, the CDR3 reads TGCGCCAGCAGCTTGGGCGGGGGGGCAGAGGAGACCCAGTACTTC. The rearrangement links TRBV5-1 to TRBJ2-5; the match to TRBD2 covers 9 bases. The CDR3 covers 15 residues. The V segment lost 0 bases and the J segment 5 bases; nucleotides outside the gene matches: 5. The germline CDR1 and CDR2 sequences are SGHRS and YFSETQ.